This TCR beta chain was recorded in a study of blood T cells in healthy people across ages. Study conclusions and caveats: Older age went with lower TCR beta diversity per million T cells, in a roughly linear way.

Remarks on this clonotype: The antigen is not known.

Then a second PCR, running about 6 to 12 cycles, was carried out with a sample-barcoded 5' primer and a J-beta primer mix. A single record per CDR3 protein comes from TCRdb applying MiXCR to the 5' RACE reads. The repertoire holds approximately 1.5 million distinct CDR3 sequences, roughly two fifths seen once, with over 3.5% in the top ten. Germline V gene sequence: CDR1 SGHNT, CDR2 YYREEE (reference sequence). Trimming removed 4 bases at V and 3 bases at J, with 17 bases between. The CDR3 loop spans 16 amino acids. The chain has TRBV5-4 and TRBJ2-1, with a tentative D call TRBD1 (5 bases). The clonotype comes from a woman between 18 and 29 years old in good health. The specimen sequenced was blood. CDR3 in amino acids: CASSDRLGVLYNEQFF. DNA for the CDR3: TGTGCCAGCAGCGACCGGCTAGGGGTCCTCTACAATGAGCAGTTCTTC.